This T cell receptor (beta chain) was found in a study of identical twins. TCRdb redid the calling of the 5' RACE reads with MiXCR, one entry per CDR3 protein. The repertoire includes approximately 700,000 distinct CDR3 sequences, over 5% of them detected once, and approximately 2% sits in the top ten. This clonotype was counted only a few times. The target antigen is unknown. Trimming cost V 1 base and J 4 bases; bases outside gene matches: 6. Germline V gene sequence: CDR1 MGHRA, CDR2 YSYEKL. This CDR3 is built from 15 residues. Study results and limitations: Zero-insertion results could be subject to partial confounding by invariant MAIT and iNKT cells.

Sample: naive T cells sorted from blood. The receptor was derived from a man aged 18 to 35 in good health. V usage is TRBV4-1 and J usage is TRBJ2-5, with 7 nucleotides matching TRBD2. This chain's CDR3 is CASSQVYGGRETQYF. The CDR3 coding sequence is TGCGCCAGCAGCCAAGTTTACGGCGGGAGAGAGACCCAGTACTTC.